The T cell receptor beta chain under discussion was sequenced for a study of T cells in localized non-small cell lung cancer. General study points: Longer overall survival accompanied higher blood T cell density.

This clone showed up just a few times. Its antigen is undetermined. The ends lost 5 bases at V and 7 bases at J; junction bases unmatched: 4. Looked up from germline, CDR1 is SGHTA and CDR2 is FQGTGA. CDR3 length: 13 amino acids. TCRdb keeps only in-frame clones here, not all; method: immunoSEQ multiplex PCR. The top ten clones hold about 32% of a sample with more than 15,000 clones, around 83% of them seen once. The material was peripheral blood, obtained before any cancer treatment. This chain uses TRBV7-3 with TRBJ2-1; 8 bases fit TRBD1. This sequence originates from a male donor older than 55 with stage III lung adenocarcinoma. The CDR3 here is CASSDRGRNEQFF. In DNA form, the CDR3 reads TGTGCCAGCAGCGACAGGGGACGGAATGAGCAGTTCTTC.